Here is one T cell receptor beta chain with its context. Its specificity is not known. Generated by immunoSEQ multiplex PCR, the TCRdb table keeps only in-frame clones and is missing some. Among roughly 100,000 clones listed, around nine tenths were seen once. The sample belongs to a study of T cell responses to AZD1222 COVID-19 vaccine. General study points: The study reported that nearly half of spike-specific TCRs target unmutated variant regions.

Looked up from germline, CDR1 is SEHNR and CDR2 is FQNEAQ (reference sequence). V shed 2 bases and J shed 0 bases, with 6 bases lying between them. This CDR3 contains 14 residues. The chain employs TRBV7-9 and TRBJ2-3; D may be TRBD2 (5 bases). The origin of this receptor is an adult who received the AZD1222 COVID-19 vaccine. The material was peripheral blood, obtained 28 days after the second AZD1222 dose. The CDR3 DNA is TGTGCCAGCAGCTTACGCGGGAGCACAGATACGCAGTATTTT. Translating it yields CASSLRGSTDTQYF.